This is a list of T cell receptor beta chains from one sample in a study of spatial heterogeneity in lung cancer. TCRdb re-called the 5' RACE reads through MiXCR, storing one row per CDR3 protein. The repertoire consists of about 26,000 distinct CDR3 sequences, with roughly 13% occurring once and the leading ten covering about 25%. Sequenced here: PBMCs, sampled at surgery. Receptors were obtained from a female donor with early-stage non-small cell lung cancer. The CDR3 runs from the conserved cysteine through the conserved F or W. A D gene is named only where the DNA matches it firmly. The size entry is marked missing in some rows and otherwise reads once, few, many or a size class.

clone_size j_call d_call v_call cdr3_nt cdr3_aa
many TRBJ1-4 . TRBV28 TGTGCCAGCAGTACTCTAATTCCCGGAGGGGGTGAAAAACTGTTTTTT CASSTLIPGGGEKLFF
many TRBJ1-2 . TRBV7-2 TGTGCCAGCAGCTCCGGACAGTACTATGGCTACACCTTC CASSSGQYYGYTF
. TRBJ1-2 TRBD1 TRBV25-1 TGTGCCAGCAGTGGAGGACAGGGCTCTAACTATGGCTACACCTTC CASSGGQGSNYGYTF
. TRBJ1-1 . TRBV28 TGTGCCAGCAGTCCATCACAGGTGAACACTGAAGCTTTCTTT CASSPSQVNTEAFF
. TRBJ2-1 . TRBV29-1 TGCAGCGTCGACGGTCTAGCGTTTTTTGAGCAGTTCTTC CSVDGLAFFEQFF
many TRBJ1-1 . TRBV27 TGTGCCAGCAGTTTAACAGGCATGAACACTGAAGCTTTCTTT CASSLTGMNTEAFF
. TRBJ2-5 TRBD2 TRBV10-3 TGTGCCATCAGTGACTGGACTAGCTTGGAGACCCAGTACTTC CAISDWTSLETQYF
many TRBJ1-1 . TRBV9 TGTGCCAGCAGCGCCCCAGGAAGGGGAATGAACACTGAAGCTTTCTTT CASSAPGRGMNTEAFF
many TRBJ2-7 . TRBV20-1 TGCAGTGCTTCCGACTCCTACGAGCAGTACTTC CSASDSYEQYF
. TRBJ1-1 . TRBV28 TGTGCCACCAAGCGACAGAATACCTTAGAAGCTTTCTTT CATKRQNTLEAFF
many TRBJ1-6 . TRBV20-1 TGCAGTGCTAGAGACCCTGGCTCACCCCTCCACTTT CSARDPGSPLHF
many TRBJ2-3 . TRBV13 TGTGCCAGCAGCCCCCAAACAGATACGCAGTATTTT CASSPQTDTQYF
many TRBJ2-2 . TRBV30 TGTGCCTGGAGTCCAGGACAGCTAAACACCGGGGAGCTGTTTTTT CAWSPGQLNTGELFF
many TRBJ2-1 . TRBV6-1 TGTGCCAGCAGCGAACCTCTACCGGGACCGGGAAGGCAGTTCTTC CASSEPLPGPGRQFF
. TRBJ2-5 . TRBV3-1 TGTGCCAGCAGCCAAGACACGGGGTTGGAGACCCAGTACTTC CASSQDTGLETQYF
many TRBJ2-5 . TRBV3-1 TGTGCCAGCAGCCAAGCTCGGAGCGGAGGGGCCCAGTACTTC CASSQARSGGAQYF
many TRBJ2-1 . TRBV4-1 TGCGCCAGCAGCCAAGGGGTTGATCCAAGAGATGAGCAGTTCTTC CASSQGVDPRDEQFF
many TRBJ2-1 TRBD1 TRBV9 TGTGCCAGCAGCGCGACCGGGACAGGGGGCGGTGAGCAGTTCTTC CASSATGTGGGEQFF
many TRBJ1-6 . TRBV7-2 TGTGCCAGCAGCCGGACGGCTCGCCCTCCTTCACCCCTCCACTTT CASSRTARPPSPLHF
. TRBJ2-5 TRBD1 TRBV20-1 TGCAGTGCCCGGACAGGGGGCGTGGAGACCCAGTACTTC CSARTGGVETQYF
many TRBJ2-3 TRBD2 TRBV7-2 TGTGCCAGCAGACTAGCGGTTACAGATACGCAGTATTTT CASRLAVTDTQYF
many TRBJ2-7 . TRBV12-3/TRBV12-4 TGTGCCAGCAGTTTATTTCGCGAGCAGTACTTC CASSLFREQYF
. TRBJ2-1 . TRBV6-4 TGTGCCAGCAGTGACTCGTCTACCGCCTCCTACAATGAGCAGTTCTTC CASSDSSTASYNEQFF
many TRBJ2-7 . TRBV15 TGTGCCGCAACAACAGACGCCTACGAGCAGTACTTC CAATTDAYEQYF
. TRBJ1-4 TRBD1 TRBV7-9 TGTGCCAGCAGCTTTCTAGCGGGACAGAGTAATGAAAAACTGTTTTTT CASSFLAGQSNEKLFF
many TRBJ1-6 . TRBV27 TGTGCCAGCAGTTTTGAGGGTCTCCTCTCCTATAATTCACCCCTCCACTTT CASSFEGLLSYNSPLHF
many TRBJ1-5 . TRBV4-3 TGCGCCAGCAGCCAAGATTTAGGAGGGGCGGGTCAGCCCCAGCATTTT CASSQDLGGAGQPQHF
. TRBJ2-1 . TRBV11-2 TGTGCCAGCAGCTTAATCGAGGGGACTGAGCAGTTCTTC CASSLIEGTEQFF
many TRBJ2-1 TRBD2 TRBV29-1 TGCAGCGTTGAGGGCGGGGGGGTTACACCATACAATGAGCAGTTCTTC CSVEGGGVTPYNEQFF